This T cell receptor beta chain originates from a study of identical twins. Study-wide findings and caveats: With monozygotic twins, out-of-frame TCR alpha sharing exceeded what models estimated. In cord blood, abundant beta clonotypes had fewer insertions; memory showed no trend.

TCRdb re-called the 5' RACE reads through MiXCR, storing one row per CDR3 protein. Of 550,000 to 700,000 distinct CDR3 sequences listed, approximately 9.6% are singletons. Germline lookup yields CDR1 LGHNA and CDR2 YNFKEQ. The V gene end was trimmed by 4 bases and the J gene end by 2 bases; junction bases not matched to a gene: 4. The CDR3 consists of 16 residues. Many counts were recorded for this clonotype. Its antigen is undetermined. These same records also appear under a second study, on yellow fever vaccine responses in identical twins.

The J gene is TRBJ2-3, the V gene TRBV4-2; 12 nucleotides agree with TRBD2. The receptor's source is a woman in her late teens or twenties in good health. Sequencing was carried out using PBMCs. CDR3: CASSLRLAGATDTQYF. CDR3 DNA sequence: TGTGCCAGCAGCCTTCGACTAGCGGGAGCCACAGATACGCAGTATTTT.